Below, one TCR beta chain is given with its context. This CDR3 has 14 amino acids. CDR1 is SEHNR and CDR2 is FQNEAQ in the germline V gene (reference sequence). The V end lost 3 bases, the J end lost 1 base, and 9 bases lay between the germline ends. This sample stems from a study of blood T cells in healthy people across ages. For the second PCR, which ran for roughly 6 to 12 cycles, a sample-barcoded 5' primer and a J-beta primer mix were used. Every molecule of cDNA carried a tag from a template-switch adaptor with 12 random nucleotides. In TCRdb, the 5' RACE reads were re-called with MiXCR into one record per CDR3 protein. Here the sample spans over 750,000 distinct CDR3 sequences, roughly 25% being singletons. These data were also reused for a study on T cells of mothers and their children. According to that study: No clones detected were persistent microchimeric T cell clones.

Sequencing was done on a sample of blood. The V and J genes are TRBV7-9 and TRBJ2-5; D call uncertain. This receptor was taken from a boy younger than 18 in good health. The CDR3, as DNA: TGTGCCAGCAGCTTTGTCGGGTCCCAAGAGACCCAGTACTTC. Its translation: CASSFVGSQETQYF. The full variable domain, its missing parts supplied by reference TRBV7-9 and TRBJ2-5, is DTGVSQNPRHKITKRGQNVTFRCDPISEHNRLYWYRQTLGQGPEFLTYFQNEAQLEKSRLLSDRFSAERPKGSFSTLEIQRTEQGDSAMYLCASSFVGSQETQYFGPGTRLLVL.